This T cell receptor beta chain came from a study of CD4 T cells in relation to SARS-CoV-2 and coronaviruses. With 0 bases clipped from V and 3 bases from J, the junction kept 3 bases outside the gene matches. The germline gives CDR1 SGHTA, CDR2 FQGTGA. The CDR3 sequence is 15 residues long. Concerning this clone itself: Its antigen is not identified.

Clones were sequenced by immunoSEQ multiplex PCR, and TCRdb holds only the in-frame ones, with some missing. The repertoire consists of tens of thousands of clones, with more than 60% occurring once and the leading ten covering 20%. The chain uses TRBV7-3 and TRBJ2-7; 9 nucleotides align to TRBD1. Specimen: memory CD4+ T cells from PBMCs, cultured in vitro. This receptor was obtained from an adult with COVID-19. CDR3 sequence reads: CASSLTLTGGYEQYF. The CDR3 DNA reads TGTGCCAGCAGCTTAACGTTGACAGGGGGCTACGAGCAGTACTTC.